This TCR beta chain was identified in a study of blood T cells in healthy people across ages. Findings of the study overall: Higher diversity and more naive CD4+ cells were features of long-lived donors, compared to aged donors.

Combining a sample-barcoded 5' primer with a J-beta primer mix, a second PCR ran for about 7 to 11 cycles. Every cDNA was tagged by a template-switch adaptor with 12 random nucleotides. Samples each returned at least 2.5 million CDR3-containing paired-end reads. TCRdb independently ran MiXCR on the 5' RACE reads; one entry per CDR3 protein. The repertoire holds 1.2 million to 1.5 million distinct CDR3 sequences, with 59% as singletons. Remarks on this clonotype: The antigen remains unidentified.

Deletions cut 8 bases from V and 0 bases from J, with 14 bases between. This CDR3 is built from 15 residues. Germline V gene sequence: CDR1 SNHLY, CDR2 FYNNEI. The sequencing sample was made of blood. The V call is TRBV2, the J call TRBJ1-5, with D uncertain. This TCR derives from a man aged 18 to 29 in good health. CDR3 amino acids: CASLVQPNSNQPQHF. In nucleotides, the CDR3 is TGTGCCAGCCTAGTTCAGCCCAATAGCAATCAGCCCCAGCATTTT.